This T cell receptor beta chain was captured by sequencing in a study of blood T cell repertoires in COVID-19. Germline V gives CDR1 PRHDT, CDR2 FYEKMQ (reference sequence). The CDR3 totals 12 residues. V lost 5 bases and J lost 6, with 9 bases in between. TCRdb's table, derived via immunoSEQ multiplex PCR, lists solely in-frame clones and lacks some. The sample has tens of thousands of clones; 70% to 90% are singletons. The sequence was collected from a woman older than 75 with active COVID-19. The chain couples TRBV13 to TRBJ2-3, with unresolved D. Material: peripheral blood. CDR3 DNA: TGTGCCAGCAGCCAAGCACGCGATACGCAGTATTTT. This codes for CASSQARDTQYF.